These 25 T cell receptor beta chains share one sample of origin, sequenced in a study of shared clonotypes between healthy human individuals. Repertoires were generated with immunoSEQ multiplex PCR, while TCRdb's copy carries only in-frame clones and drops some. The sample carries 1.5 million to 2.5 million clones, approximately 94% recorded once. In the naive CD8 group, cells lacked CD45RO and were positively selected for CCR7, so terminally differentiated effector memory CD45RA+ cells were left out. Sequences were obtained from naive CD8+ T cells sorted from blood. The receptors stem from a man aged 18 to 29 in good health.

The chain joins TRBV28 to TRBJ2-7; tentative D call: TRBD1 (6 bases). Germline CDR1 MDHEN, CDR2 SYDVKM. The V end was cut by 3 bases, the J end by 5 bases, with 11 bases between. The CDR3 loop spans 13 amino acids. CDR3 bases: TGTGCCAGCAGTTTGCCAGGGGCTAACGAGCAGTACTTC. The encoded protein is CASSLPGANEQYF.

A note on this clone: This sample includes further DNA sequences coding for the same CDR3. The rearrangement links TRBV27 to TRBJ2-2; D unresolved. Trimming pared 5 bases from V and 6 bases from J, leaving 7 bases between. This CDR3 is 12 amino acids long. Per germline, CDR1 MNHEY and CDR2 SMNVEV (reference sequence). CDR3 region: CASSPNAGELFF. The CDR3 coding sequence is TGTGCCAGCAGTCCAAATGCCGGGGAGCTGTTTTTT.

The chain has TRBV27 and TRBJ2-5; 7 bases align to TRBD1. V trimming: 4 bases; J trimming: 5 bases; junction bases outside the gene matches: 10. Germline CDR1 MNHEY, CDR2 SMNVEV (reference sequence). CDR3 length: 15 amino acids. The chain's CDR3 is CASSSGTVGGETQYF. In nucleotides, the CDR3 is TGTGCCAGCAGTTCCGGGACAGTGGGTGGGGAGACCCAGTACTTC.

The CDR3 coding sequence is TGTGCCAGTAGTATAGCGCAGAACGGGGAGCTGTTTTTT. Amino acid sequence: CASSIAQNGELFF. The chain has TRBV19 and TRBJ2-2; no clear D gene. The V end was cut by 1 base, the J end by 7 bases, with 7 bases between. In germline, CDR1 is LNHDA, CDR2 SQIVND (reference sequence). CDR3 length: 13 residues. Based on the CDR3 plus reference TRBV19 and TRBJ2-2, the full variable domain is DGGITQSPKYLFRKEGQNVTLSCEQNLNHDAMYWYRQDPGQGLRLIYYSQIVNDFQKGDIAEGYSVSREKKESFPLTVTSAQKNPTAFYLCASSIAQNGELFFGEGSRLTVL.

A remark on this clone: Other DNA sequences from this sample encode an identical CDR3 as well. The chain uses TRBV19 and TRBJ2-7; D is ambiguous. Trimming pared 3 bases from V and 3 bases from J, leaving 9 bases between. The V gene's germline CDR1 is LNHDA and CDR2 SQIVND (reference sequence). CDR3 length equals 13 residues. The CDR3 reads CASSIGQDYEQYF. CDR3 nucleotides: TGTGCCAGTAGTATCGGTCAGGACTACGAGCAGTACTTC.

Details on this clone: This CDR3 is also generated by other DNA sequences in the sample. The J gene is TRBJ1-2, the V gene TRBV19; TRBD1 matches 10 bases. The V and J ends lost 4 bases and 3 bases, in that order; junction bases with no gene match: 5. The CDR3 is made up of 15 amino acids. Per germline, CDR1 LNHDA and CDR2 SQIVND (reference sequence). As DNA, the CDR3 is TGTGCCAGTAGTACTTGGACAGGGGGAGACTATGGCTACACCTTC. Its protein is CASSTWTGGDYGYTF.

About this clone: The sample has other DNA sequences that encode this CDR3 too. The CDR3 spells CASSEGAYEQYF. The CDR3 DNA is TGTGCCAGCAGTGAGGGTGCCTACGAGCAGTACTTC. The V and J genes are TRBV6-1 and TRBJ2-7; D is unresolved. Trimming took 3 bases from V and 2 from J, leaving 5 bases between them. The CDR3 consists of 12 residues. Germline loops: CDR1 MNHNS, CDR2 SASEGT.

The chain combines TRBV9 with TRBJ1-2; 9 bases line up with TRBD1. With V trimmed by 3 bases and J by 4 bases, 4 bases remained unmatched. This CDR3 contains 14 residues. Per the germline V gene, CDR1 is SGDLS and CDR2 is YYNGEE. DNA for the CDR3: TGTGCCAGCAGCGAACAGGGGGCAAGCTATGGCTACACCTTC. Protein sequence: CASSEQGASYGYTF.

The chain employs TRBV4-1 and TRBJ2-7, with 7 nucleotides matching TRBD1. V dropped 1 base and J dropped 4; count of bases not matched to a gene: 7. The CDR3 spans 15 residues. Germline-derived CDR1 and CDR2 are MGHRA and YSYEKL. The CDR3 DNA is TGCGCCAGCAGCCAAGCGAGAGGGGGCGGGTACGAGCAGTACTTC. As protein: CASSQARGGGYEQYF.

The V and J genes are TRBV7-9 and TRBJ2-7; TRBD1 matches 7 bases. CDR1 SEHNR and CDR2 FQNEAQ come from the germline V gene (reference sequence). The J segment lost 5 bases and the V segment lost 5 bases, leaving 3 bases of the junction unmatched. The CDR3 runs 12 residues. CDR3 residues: CASSDDRDEQYF. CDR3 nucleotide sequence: TGTGCCAGCAGCGACGACAGGGACGAGCAGTACTTC.

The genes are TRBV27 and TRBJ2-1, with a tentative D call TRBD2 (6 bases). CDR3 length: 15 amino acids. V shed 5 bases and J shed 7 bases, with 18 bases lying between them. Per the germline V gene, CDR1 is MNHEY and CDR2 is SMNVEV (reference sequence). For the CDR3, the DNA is TGTGCCAGCAGTACGGGACTCCCAATCTATAATGAGCAGTTCTTC. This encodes CASSTGLPIYNEQFF.

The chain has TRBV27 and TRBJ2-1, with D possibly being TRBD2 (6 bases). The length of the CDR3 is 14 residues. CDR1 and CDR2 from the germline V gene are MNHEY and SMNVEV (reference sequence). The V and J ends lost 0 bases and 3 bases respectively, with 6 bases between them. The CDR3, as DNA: TGTGCCAGCAGTTTATCGGACTACTACAATGAGCAGTTCTTC. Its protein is CASSLSDYYNEQFF.

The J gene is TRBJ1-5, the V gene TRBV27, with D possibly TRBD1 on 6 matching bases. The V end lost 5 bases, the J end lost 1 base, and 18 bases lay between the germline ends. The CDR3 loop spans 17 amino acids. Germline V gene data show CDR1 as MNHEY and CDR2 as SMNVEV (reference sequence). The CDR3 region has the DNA TGTGCCAGCAGTCCCAATGGGGGGCTGGGCAGCAATCAGCCCCAGCATTTT. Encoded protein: CASSPNGGLGSNQPQHF.

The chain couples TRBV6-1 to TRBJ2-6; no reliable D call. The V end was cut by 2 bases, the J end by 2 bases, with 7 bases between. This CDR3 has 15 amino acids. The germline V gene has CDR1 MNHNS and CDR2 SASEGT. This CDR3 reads CASSEHGPGANVLTF. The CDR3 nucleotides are TGTGCCAGCAGTGAACATGGGCCTGGGGCCAACGTCCTGACTTTC.

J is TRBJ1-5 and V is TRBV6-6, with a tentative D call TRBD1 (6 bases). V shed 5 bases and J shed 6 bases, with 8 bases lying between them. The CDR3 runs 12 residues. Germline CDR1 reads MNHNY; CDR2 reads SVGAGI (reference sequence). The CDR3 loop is CASSHRVQPQHF. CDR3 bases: TGTGCCAGCAGTCACAGGGTTCAGCCCCAGCATTTT.

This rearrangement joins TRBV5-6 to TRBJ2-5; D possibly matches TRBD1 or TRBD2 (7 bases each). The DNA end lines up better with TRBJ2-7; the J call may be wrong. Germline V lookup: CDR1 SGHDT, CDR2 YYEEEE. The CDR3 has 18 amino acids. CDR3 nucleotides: TGTGCCAGCAGCCCTCCGGGAGGCGCCGGGACAGCTTCCTACGAGCAGTACTTC. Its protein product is CASSPPGGAGTASYEQYF.

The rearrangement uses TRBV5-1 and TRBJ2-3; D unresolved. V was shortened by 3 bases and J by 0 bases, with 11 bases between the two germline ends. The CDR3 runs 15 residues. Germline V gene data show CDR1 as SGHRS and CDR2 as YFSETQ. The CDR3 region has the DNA TGCGCCAGCAGCTCCGGCCCAAGTAGCACAGATACGCAGTATTTT. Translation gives CASSSGPSSTDTQYF.

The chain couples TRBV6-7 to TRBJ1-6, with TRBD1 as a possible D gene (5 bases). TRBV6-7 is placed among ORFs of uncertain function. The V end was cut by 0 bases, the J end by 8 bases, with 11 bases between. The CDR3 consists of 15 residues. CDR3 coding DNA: TGTGCCAGCAGTTACTCAAACAGGTCTTATTCACCCCTCCACTTT. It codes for CASSYSNRSYSPLHF.

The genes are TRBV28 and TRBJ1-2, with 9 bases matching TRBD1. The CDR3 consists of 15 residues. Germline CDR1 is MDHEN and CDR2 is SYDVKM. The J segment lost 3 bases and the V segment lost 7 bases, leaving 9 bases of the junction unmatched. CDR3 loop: CASIEPGTGYYGYTF. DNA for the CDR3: TGTGCCAGCATTGAACCCGGGACAGGGTACTATGGCTACACCTTC.

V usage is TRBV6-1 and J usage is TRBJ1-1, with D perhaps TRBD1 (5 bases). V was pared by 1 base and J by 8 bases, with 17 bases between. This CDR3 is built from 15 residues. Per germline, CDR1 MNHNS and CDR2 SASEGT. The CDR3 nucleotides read TGTGCCAGCAGTGAAGAGTCTGGAGGGGAAGAGGAAGCTTTCTTT. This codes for CASSEESGGEEEAFF.

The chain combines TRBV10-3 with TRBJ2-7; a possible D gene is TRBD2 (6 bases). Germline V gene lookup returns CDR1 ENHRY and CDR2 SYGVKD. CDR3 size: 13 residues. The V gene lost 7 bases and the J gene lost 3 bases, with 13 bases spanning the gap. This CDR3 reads CAINDGSGYEQYF. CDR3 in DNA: TGTGCCATCAATGACGGGAGTGGCTACGAGCAGTACTTC.

The CDR3 DNA sequence: TGTGCCAGCAGTGAAGGACCAGGGGCTGAAGCTTTCTTT. Translated: CASSEGPGAEAFF. This chain links TRBV6-1 with TRBJ1-1, with a tentative D call TRBD1 (6 bases). V dropped 1 base and J dropped 6 bases, with 9 bases sitting between them. Germline lookup yields CDR1 MNHNS and CDR2 SASEGT. This CDR3 is 13 amino acids long.

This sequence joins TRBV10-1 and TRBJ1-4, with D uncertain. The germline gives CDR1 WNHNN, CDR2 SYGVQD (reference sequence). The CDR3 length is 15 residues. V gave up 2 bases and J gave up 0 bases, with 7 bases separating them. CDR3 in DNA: TGCGCCAGCAGTGAGAGACTGCCAACTAATGAAAAACTGTTTTTT. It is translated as CASSERLPTNEKLFF.

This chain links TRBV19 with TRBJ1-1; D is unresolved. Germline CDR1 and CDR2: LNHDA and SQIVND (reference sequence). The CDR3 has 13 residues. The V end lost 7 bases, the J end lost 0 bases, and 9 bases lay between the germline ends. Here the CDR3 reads CASKPQLNTEAFF. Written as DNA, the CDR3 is TGTGCCAGTAAGCCCCAGCTGAACACTGAAGCTTTCTTT.

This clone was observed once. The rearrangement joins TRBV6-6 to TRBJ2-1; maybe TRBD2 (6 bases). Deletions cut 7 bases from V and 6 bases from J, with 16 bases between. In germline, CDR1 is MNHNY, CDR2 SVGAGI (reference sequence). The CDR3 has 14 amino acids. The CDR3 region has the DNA TGTGCCAGCATCCTTAACGGGGGTCCCAATGAGCAGTTCTTC. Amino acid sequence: CASILNGGPNEQFF.